This T cell receptor beta chain was identified in a study of CD8+ T cells in alopecia areata. The overall study: Tofacitinib ran for 6 to 18 months before 6 months off drug. The study's findings and limits: Scalp samples also contribute reads from the resident alphabeta T cells found in normal skin. An increase in clonality over normal scalp was evident in lesional scalp, especially alopecia totalis/universalis.

Sorted populations comprised CD4+ and CD8+ T cells obtained from PBMCs. RNA was isolated and reverse transcribed to cDNA, the sequencing template. This table comes from immunoSEQ multiplex PCR, and its TCRdb copy is limited to in-frame clones, with some not included. Among tens of thousands of clones listed, approximately 60% were seen once. Only a few counts were recorded for this clone. Its antigen remains unidentified. The specimen comprised CD8+ T cells sorted from blood, sampled at week 0. The sequence was collected from a human donor with alopecia areata.

The CDR3 nucleotides are TGCGCCAGCAGCTTGGCGGGAGGGAAGTACGAGCAGTACTTC. It translates to CASSLAGGKYEQYF. This rearrangement joins TRBV5-1 to TRBJ2-7; TRBD2 aligns across 8 bases. There are 14 residues in the CDR3. Germline V gene sequence: CDR1 SGHRS, CDR2 YFSETQ. After removal of 0 bases from V and 4 bases from J, the junction contained 3 bases not matched to a gene. Using reference TRBV5-1 and TRBJ2-7 for the parts outside the CDR3, the full variable domain is KAGVTQTPRYLIKTRGQQVTLSCSPISGHRSVSWYQQTPGQGLQFLFEYFSETQRNKGNFPGRFSGRQFSNSRSEMNVSTLELGDSALYLCASSLAGGKYEQYFGPGTRLTVT.